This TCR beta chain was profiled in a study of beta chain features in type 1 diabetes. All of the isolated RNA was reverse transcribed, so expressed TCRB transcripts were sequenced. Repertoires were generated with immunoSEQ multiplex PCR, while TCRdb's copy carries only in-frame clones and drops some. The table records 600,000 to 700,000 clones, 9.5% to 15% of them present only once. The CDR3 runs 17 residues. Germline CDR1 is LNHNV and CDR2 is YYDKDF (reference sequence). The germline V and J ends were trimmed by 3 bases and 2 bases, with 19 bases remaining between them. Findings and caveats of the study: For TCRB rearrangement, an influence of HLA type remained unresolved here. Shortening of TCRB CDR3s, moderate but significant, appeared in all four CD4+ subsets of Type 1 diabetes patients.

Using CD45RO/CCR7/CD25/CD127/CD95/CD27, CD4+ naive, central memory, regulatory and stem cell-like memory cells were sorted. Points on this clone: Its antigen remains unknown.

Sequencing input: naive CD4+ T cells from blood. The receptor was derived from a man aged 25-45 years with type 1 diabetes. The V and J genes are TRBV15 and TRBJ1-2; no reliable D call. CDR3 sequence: CATSRGPGGSANYGYTF. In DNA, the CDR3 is TGTGCCACCAGCAGGGGTCCGGGCGGATCCGCAAACTATGGCTACACCTTC.